The entry below describes one TCR beta chain. This entry is derived from a study of cytomegalovirus exposure and HLA in healthy donors. The CDR3 length is 14 residues. Germline V gene data show CDR1 as SGHRS and CDR2 as YFSETQ. V lost 2 bases and J lost 4, with 9 bases in between. Measured with immunoSEQ multiplex PCR; TCRdb has only the in-frame clones, and not every one. The table records fewer than 85,000 clones, about 93% of them present only once. This TCR came from a woman between 18 and 30 years old in good health and CMV-seronegative. The chain combines TRBV5-1 with TRBJ1-4, with D possibly being TRBD1 (6 bases). Material: PBMCs. CDR3 residues: CASSFQGYNEKLFF. As DNA, the CDR3 is TGCGCCAGCAGCTTCCAGGGGTATAATGAAAAACTGTTTTTT.